This is a list of T cell receptor beta chains from one sample in a study. TCRdb fed the RT-PCR reads into MiXCR, producing one record per CDR3 protein. The repertoire holds about 680,000 distinct CDR3 sequences, with more than 13% as singletons. The sample consisted of memory CD4+ T cells from blood. These receptors all stem from a female donor in good health, serving as a healthy control. CDR3s include the opening cysteine and the closing phenylalanine or tryptophan. Each record gives: V gene, J gene, D gene, clone size, CDR3 protein, CDR3 DNA. The D gene is left open where the match is weak. Only part of the rows carry a size: once, few, many, or a class if the clone is expanded.

V: TRBV12-3/TRBV12-4; J: TRBJ1-4; D: .; size: .; CDR3: CASSGGVVLNEKLFF; DNA: TGTGCCAGCAGTGGGGGTGTAGTACTTAATGAAAAACTGTTTTTT
V: TRBV7-9; J: TRBJ2-7; D: .; size: few; CDR3: CASSRENIYEQYF; DNA: TGTGCCAGCAGTCGGGAAAACATTTACGAGCAGTACTTC
V: TRBV25-1; J: TRBJ2-1; D: TRBD2; size: few; CDR3: CASSNPGGRTSYNEQFF; DNA: TGTGCCAGCAGTAACCCCGGCGGGAGGACTTCCTACAATGAGCAGTTCTTC
V: TRBV5-6; J: TRBJ1-2; D: TRBD1; size: few; CDR3: CASSLESGTGRYGYTF; DNA: TGTGCCAGCAGCTTGGAATCGGGGACAGGGAGGTATGGCTACACCTTC
V: TRBV5-4; J: TRBJ2-5; D: .; size: .; CDR3: CASRTTGVETQYF; DNA: TGTGCCAGCAGGACCACGGGGGTAGAGACCCAGTACTTC
V: TRBV20-1; J: TRBJ1-5; D: .; size: .; CDR3: CSAPRPFIRGGNQPQHF; DNA: TGCAGTGCTCCCCGGCCCTTTATCAGGGGCGGCAATCAGCCCCAGCATTTT
V: TRBV18; J: TRBJ2-1; D: .; size: .; CDR3: CASSRGAPSNEQFF; DNA: TGTGCCAGCTCACGGGGGGCCCCCTCCAATGAGCAGTTCTTC
V: TRBV5-1; J: TRBJ1-1; D: .; size: many; CDR3: CASSPLPGINTEAFF; DNA: TGCGCCAGCAGCCCCCTACCTGGGATCAACACTGAAGCTTTCTTT
V: TRBV18; J: TRBJ2-7; D: TRBD1; size: .; CDR3: CASSPRPDRDYEQYF; DNA: TGTGCCAGCTCACCCAGGCCGGACAGGGATTACGAGCAGTACTTC
V: TRBV24-1; J: TRBJ2-7; D: .; size: many; CDR3: CATSSSTYEQYF; DNA: TGTGCCACCAGTTCATCGACCTACGAGCAGTACTTC
V: TRBV7-2; J: TRBJ1-1; D: .; size: .; CDR3: CASSQLSTVSTEAFF; DNA: TGTGCCAGCAGCCAACTTTCGACGGTTTCCACTGAAGCTTTCTTT
V: TRBV5-5; J: TRBJ2-7; D: TRBD2; size: many; CDR3: CASSLTGGDVHEQYF; DNA: TGTGCCAGCAGCTTAACCGGGGGGGACGTTCACGAGCAGTACTTC
V: TRBV28; J: TRBJ2-6; D: .; size: few; CDR3: CASSFEGNSGANVLTF; DNA: TGTGCCAGCAGTTTTGAGGGGAACTCTGGGGCCAACGTCCTGACTTTC
V: TRBV7-2; J: TRBJ1-5; D: TRBD1; size: .; CDR3: CASSLGQAGYQPQHF; DNA: TGTGCCAGCAGCTTGGGACAGGCGGGTTATCAGCCCCAGCATTTT
V: TRBV7-2; J: TRBJ2-5; D: TRBD2; size: .; CDR3: CASSWRTSGRSGGETQYF; DNA: TGTGCCAGCAGCTGGAGGACTAGCGGGAGATCGGGGGGGGAGACCCAGTACTTC
V: TRBV15; J: TRBJ2-3; D: TRBD2; size: few; CDR3: CATSREGGRTDTQYF; DNA: TGTGCCACCAGCAGAGAGGGCGGGAGAACAGATACGCAGTATTTT
V: TRBV30; J: TRBJ1-2; D: .; size: once; CDR3: CAWKYGGGAGYTF; DNA: TGTGCCTGGAAGTACGGTGGGGGCGCTGGCTACACCTTC
V: TRBV10-3; J: TRBJ2-5; D: .; size: few; CDR3: CAISEGGEKRVTQYF; DNA: TGTGCCATCAGTGAAGGAGGGGAGAAAAGAGTGACCCAGTACTTC
V: TRBV7-6; J: TRBJ2-3; D: .; size: many; CDR3: CASSSRVARTDTQYF; DNA: TGTGCCAGCAGCTCTCGAGTAGCGCGCACAGATACGCAGTATTTT
V: TRBV20-1; J: TRBJ2-5; D: TRBD1; size: .; CDR3: CSAIPLTGRETQYF; DNA: TGCAGTGCTATCCCTTTGACAGGGCGCGAGACCCAGTACTTC
V: TRBV4-2; J: TRBJ2-5; D: .; size: few; CDR3: CASSRLAADSVETQYF; DNA: TGTGCCAGCAGCCGGTTAGCGGCGGACAGCGTAGAGACCCAGTACTTC
V: TRBV27; J: TRBJ1-4; D: .; size: few; CDR3: CASRTQGRLFF; DNA: TGTGCCAGCAGGACACAGGGCAGACTGTTTTTT
V: TRBV7-2; J: TRBJ1-2; D: .; size: many; CDR3: CASSPGQIYGYTF; DNA: TGTGCCAGCAGCCCGGGGCAGATCTATGGCTACACCTTC
V: TRBV20-1; J: TRBJ2-5; D: .; size: .; CDR3: CSARERSKQETQYF; DNA: TGCAGTGCTAGAGAGAGAAGCAAACAAGAGACCCAGTACTTC
V: TRBV7-8; J: TRBJ1-1; D: TRBD1; size: .; CDR3: CASSPQGQPNTEAFF; DNA: TGTGCCAGCAGCCCTCAGGGACAGCCCAACACTGAAGCTTTCTTT
V: TRBV4-1; J: TRBJ2-3; D: TRBD2; size: few; CDR3: CASSPSPSGGRTDTQYF; DNA: TGCGCCAGCAGCCCCTCCCCTAGCGGGGGCCGCACAGATACGCAGTATTTT
V: TRBV5-1; J: TRBJ2-1; D: TRBD2; size: .; CDR3: CASSLASGSGSYNEQFF; DNA: TGCGCCAGCAGCTTGGCCAGCGGGAGTGGGTCCTACAATGAGCAGTTCTTC